This T cell receptor beta chain was obtained from a study of long-term antiretroviral therapy in people with HIV. Study-wide results and limits: Pre-ART clonal expansion yielded clones that dominated the repertoire at all time points.

Assay version v3.0 of immunoSEQ was used, and it was run at survey level. The table came from immunoSEQ multiplex PCR; TCRdb's copy has only in-frame clones and leaves some out. The top ten hold 7% to 9% of the sample, which has tens of thousands of clones, roughly 83% seen once. The table lists this clone with a few counts. Its specificity is not known. Germline V gives CDR1 SNHLY, CDR2 FYNNEI. V dropped 5 bases and J dropped 8; count of bases not matched to a gene: 8. The CDR3 contains 13 residues. For each donor, at least one pre-ART and at least two post-ART PBMC samples were available. The sequenced sample was unsorted PBMCs, obtained 1.2 years after starting antiretroviral therapy. This TCR was sampled from a woman in her thirties or forties with HIV. This rearrangement joins TRBV2 to TRBJ1-2; 7 bases map to TRBD1. CDR3 nucleotides: TGTGCCAGCAGTCTAGACAGGGAGGGAGGCTACACCTTC. This encodes CASSLDREGGYTF.